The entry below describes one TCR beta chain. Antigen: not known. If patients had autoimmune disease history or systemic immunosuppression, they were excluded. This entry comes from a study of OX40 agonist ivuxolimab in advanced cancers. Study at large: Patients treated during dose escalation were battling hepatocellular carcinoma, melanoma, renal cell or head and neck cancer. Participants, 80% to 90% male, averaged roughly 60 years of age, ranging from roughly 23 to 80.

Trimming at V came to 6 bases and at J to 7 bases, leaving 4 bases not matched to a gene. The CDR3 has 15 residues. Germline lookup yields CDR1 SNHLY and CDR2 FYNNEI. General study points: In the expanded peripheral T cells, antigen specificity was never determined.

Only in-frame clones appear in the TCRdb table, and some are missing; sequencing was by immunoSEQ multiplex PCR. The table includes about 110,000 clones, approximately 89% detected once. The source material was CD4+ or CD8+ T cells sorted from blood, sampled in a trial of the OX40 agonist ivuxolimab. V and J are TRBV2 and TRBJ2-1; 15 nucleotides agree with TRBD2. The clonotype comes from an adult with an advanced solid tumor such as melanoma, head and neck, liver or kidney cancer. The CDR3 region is CASSAGTSGGNEQFF. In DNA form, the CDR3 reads TGTGCCAGCAGCGCTGGGACTAGCGGGGGGAATGAGCAGTTCTTC.